The 22 T cell receptor beta chains below all came from one sample that was sequenced in a study of T cell responses to AZD1222 COVID-19 vaccine (dated by TCRdb to about 2021). In the paper's terms, the time point label means: baseline before first vaccination. Libraries came from the immunoSEQ multiplex PCR assay. Sourced from immuneACCESS, this table was stored by TCRdb with only in-frame sequences that have V and J called. A share of the clones is absent; for the studies checked, an unresolved V gene accounts for under half, and the remainder has no known explanation. This sample is represented by 45,000 to 55,000 clones; about 81% of them were singletons. The ten largest clones take up 9.5% to 13% of the sample. Source: peripheral blood, taken on day 0 of AZD1222 vaccination. Receptor source: an adult in good health.

The chain is built from TRBV19 and TRBJ2-5, with 11 bases matching TRBD2. Germline loops: CDR1 LNHDA, CDR2 SQIVND (reference sequence). V lost 6 bases and J lost 1; bases outside the gene matches: 4. This CDR3 contains 15 residues. The CDR3 DNA reads TGTGCCAGTAGCTTAGGACTAGCGGGCCAAGAGACCCAGTACTTC. Translating gives CASSLGLAGQETQYF.

The chain carries TRBV19 and TRBJ1-5; a possible D gene is TRBD1 (5 bases). CDR3 length: 15 amino acids. Trimming shortened V by 2 bases and J by 4 bases, and 12 bases separated the two germline ends. Germline V lookup: CDR1 LNHDA, CDR2 SQIVND (reference sequence). The CDR3 region has the DNA TGTGCCAGTAGTATATCGGGGGATACAAATCAGCCCCAGCATTTT. Translation: CASSISGDTNQPQHF.

The rearrangement links TRBV28 to TRBJ1-1, with 8 bases lining up with TRBD1. Germline V gene data show CDR1 as MDHEN and CDR2 as SYDVKM. The CDR3 extends over 14 amino acids. The V and J ends lost 2 bases and 1 base, in that order; junction bases with no gene match: 0. CDR3 sequence: CASSLGTGNTEAFF. The DNA for the CDR3 is TGTGCCAGCAGTTTAGGGACAGGGAACACTGAAGCTTTCTTT. Supplemented by reference TRBV28 and TRBJ1-1, the full variable domain reads DVKVTQSSRYLVKRTGEKVFLECVQDMDHENMFWYRQDPGLGLRLIYFSYDVKMKEKGDIPEGYSVSREKKERFSLILESASTNQTSMYLCASSLGTGNTEAFFGQGTRLTVV.

This rearrangement joins TRBV2 to TRBJ1-6; 10 bases align to TRBD1. This CDR3 contains 13 residues. CDR1 is SNHLY, CDR2 FYNNEI, per germline. With 6 bases clipped from V and 7 bases from J, the junction kept 0 bases outside the gene matches. The CDR3 spells CASRGQGNSPLHF. CDR3 sequence (DNA): TGTGCCAGCAGGGGACAGGGGAATTCACCCCTCCACTTT.

This sequence joins TRBV11-2 and TRBJ1-2; TRBD1 matches 9 bases. The germline gives CDR1 SGHAT, CDR2 FQNNGV. With 2 bases clipped from V and 5 bases from J, the junction kept 3 bases outside the gene matches. This CDR3 is built from 14 residues. The CDR3 reads CASSLSGTGYGYTF. The CDR3 nucleotides read TGTGCCAGCAGCTTATCCGGGACAGGGTATGGCTACACCTTC. Full variable domain (outside the CDR3, taken from reference TRBV11-2 and TRBJ1-2): EAGVAQSPRYKIIEKRQSVAFWCNPISGHATLYWYQQILGQGPKLLIQFQNNGVVDDSQLPKDRFSAERLKGVDSTLKIQPAKLEDSAVYLCASSLSGTGYGYTFGSGTRLTVV.

This clone was seen only a few times. The chain links TRBV15 to TRBJ1-5, with unresolved D. Germline CDR1 LNHNV, CDR2 YYDKDF (reference sequence). The V end lost 8 bases, the J end lost 0 bases, and 8 bases lay between the germline ends. The CDR3 is 13 amino acids. CDR3 loop: CATGRDSNQPQHF. The CDR3, as DNA: TGTGCCACCGGGCGTGATAGCAATCAGCCCCAGCATTTT.

The chain recombines TRBV6-5 with TRBJ1-1; a weak D match, TRBD1 (6 bases). CDR1 and CDR2 (germline): MNHEY, SVGAGI. Trimming removed 7 bases at V and 4 bases at J, with 16 bases between. This CDR3 is built from 14 residues. The CDR3 region has the DNA TGTGCCAGCAAGGCAGGGGAGGCCGTCACTGAAGCTTTCTTT. It yields the protein CASKAGEAVTEAFF.

This rearrangement joins TRBV9 to TRBJ2-5; 8 bases are shared with TRBD1. Trimming cost V 3 bases and J 5 bases; bases outside gene matches: 6. The CDR3 covers 14 residues. Per the germline V gene, CDR1 is SGDLS and CDR2 is YYNGEE. This CDR3 reads CASSAGQGPETQYF. The CDR3 DNA sequence: TGTGCCAGCAGCGCAGGACAGGGACCCGAGACCCAGTACTTC.

CDR3 protein: CASRGGTEAFF. The CDR3 DNA is TGTGCCAGCCGAGGGGGCACTGAAGCTTTCTTT. The V gene is TRBV12-3 or TRBV12-4, the J gene TRBJ1-1; tentatively, D is TRBD1 (6 bases). The CDR3 is 11 residues long. V lost 8 bases and J lost 4, with 8 bases in between.

The chain recombines TRBV5-1 with TRBJ2-1; a weak D match, TRBD1 (5 bases). CDR3 length: 16 residues. V was clipped by 3 bases and J by 4 bases, with 17 bases between them. The germline gives CDR1 SGHRS, CDR2 YFSETQ. CDR3 sequence: CASSSQQASGYNEQFF. CDR3 coding DNA: TGCGCCAGCAGCTCACAACAGGCGTCCGGATACAATGAGCAGTTCTTC.

The table lists this clone with a few counts. The chain has TRBV29-1 and TRBJ1-2; D is perhaps TRBD1 (5 bases). V gave up 4 bases and J gave up 8 bases, with 11 bases separating them. The germline CDR1 and CDR2 sequences are SQVTM and ANQGSEA. The CDR3 loop spans 11 amino acids. The CDR3 region has the DNA TGCAGCGTTGGGTCAGGGCGCGGCTACACCTTC. As protein: CSVGSGRGYTF.

The gene calls are TRBV5-1 and TRBJ1-4, with 7 bases aligning to TRBD1. Trimming removed 4 bases from V and 1 base from J; junction bases left unmatched: 4. The CDR3 loop spans 15 amino acids. Germline loops: CDR1 SGHRS, CDR2 YFSETQ. The CDR3 sequence is CASSPYRGTNEKLFF. The CDR3 nucleotides read TGCGCCAGCAGCCCGTACAGGGGAACTAATGAAAAACTGTTTTTT.

The J gene is TRBJ2-7, the V gene TRBV11-3; 9 bases match TRBD2. The CDR3 covers 14 residues. CDR1 is SGHNT and CDR2 is YENEEA in the germline V gene. With 3 bases clipped from V and 3 bases from J, the junction kept 3 bases outside the gene matches. The CDR3 region has the DNA TGTGCCAGCAGCTTCGGTAGCGGGAGCTACGAGCAGTACTTC. Translating it yields CASSFGSGSYEQYF.

The chain is built from TRBV3-1 (or the pseudogene TRBV3-2) and TRBJ1-4, with TRBD1 identical over 8 bases. From germline, CDR1 is LGHDT and CDR2 YNNKEL (reference sequence). The CDR3 has 13 residues. With 6 bases clipped from V and 7 bases from J, the junction kept 4 bases outside the gene matches. DNA for the CDR3: TGTGCCAGCAGACAGGGGGTGGGTGAAAAACTGTTTTTT. Its translation is CASRQGVGEKLFF.

This rearrangement joins TRBV5-8 to TRBJ2-7, with D possibly matching TRBD1 (5 bases). The germline CDR1 and CDR2 sequences are SGHTS and YDEGEE. This CDR3 region has 16 residues. Trimming removed 4 bases at V and 5 bases at J, with 22 bases between. The CDR3 region has the DNA TGTGCCAGCAGCAAGGGCAGGGTATTAACCCCCCACGAGCAGTACTTC. Amino acids: CASSKGRVLTPHEQYF.

The chain carries TRBV19 and TRBJ1-5; tentative D call: TRBD1 (5 bases). CDR1 and CDR2 from the germline V gene are LNHDA and SQIVND (reference sequence). V dropped 4 bases and J dropped 0 bases, with 13 bases sitting between them. CDR3 length: 16 residues. The CDR3: CASSKQGQFSNQPQHF. The CDR3 DNA sequence: TGTGCCAGTAGTAAGCAGGGTCAGTTTAGCAATCAGCCCCAGCATTTT.

This sequence joins TRBV4-2 and TRBJ2-3, with D possibly TRBD2 on 6 matching bases. V lost 1 base and J 5 bases, leaving 19 bases between the germline ends. The CDR3 loop spans 17 amino acids. Germline assignment: CDR1 LGHNA and CDR2 YNFKEQ. CDR3 sequence reads: CASSQGRGVMGGDTQYF. CDR3 sequence (DNA): TGTGCCAGCAGCCAAGGTCGCGGGGTAATGGGTGGAGATACGCAGTATTTT.

The rearrangement links TRBV18 to TRBJ1-5; tentative D call: TRBD1 (5 bases). Trimming took off 1 base at V and 0 bases at J, with 10 bases between the two ends. CDR1 and CDR2 from the germline V gene are KGHSH and LQKENI. The CDR3 consists of 16 residues. The CDR3 reads CASSPLGGNSNQPQHF. The CDR3, as DNA: TGTGCCAGCTCACCACTTGGGGGGAATAGCAATCAGCCCCAGCATTTT.

This clone is medium-sized. The V gene is TRBV6-5, the J gene TRBJ2-2, with D uncertain. The CDR3 is 10 residues long. The V gene lost 5 bases and the J gene lost 7 bases, with 2 bases spanning the gap. From germline, CDR1 is MNHEY and CDR2 SVGAGI. The CDR3 DNA reads TGTGCCAGCAGTCTCGGGGAGCTGTTTTTT. It codes for CASSLGELFF.

The chain uses TRBV9 and TRBJ2-2; no reliable D call. This CDR3 spans 14 amino acids. CDR1 is SGDLS, CDR2 YYNGEE, per germline. V lost 3 bases and J lost 7, with 13 bases in between. DNA for the CDR3: TGTGCCAGCAGCGGAATCTTGATGAACGGGGAGCTGTTTTTT. It specifies CASSGILMNGELFF.

This chain uses TRBV11-2 with TRBJ1-5; no clear D gene. Germline CDR1 is SGHAT and CDR2 is FQNNGV. This CDR3 is built from 15 residues. Trimming took 1 base from V and 6 from J, leaving 13 bases between them. CDR3 bases: TGTGCCAGCAGCTTAGTACCCGGAGCGGGTCAGCCCCAGCATTTT. Encoded protein: CASSLVPGAGQPQHF.

The chain has TRBV7-6 and TRBJ2-1; D is perhaps TRBD1 (5 bases). Trimming shortened V by 0 bases and J by 5 bases, and 17 bases separated the two germline ends. The CDR3 runs to 17 residues. Germline CDR1 and CDR2: SGHVS and FNYEAQ. CDR3 residues: CASSLASYVRVDNEQFF. In DNA, the CDR3 is TGTGCCAGCAGCTTAGCCTCTTATGTCAGGGTCGACAATGAGCAGTTCTTC.